This T cell receptor (beta chain) was sequenced for a study of blood T cell repertoires in COVID-19 (TCRdb year 2020). General notes on the study: Samples covering the acute and convalescent phases of COVID-19 were provided by collaborators in the United States, Italy and Spain. The material from the prospective study consisted of cDNA or gDNA derived from T cells, B-cell-depleted T cells, or PBMCs. Subjects who had been exposed to COVID-19, were actively infected with it, or had recovered from it provided the deeply sampled blood TCRbeta repertoires that made up the dataset. The repertoires were released in a freely available public database intended as a resource for research on the immune response to SARS-CoV-2. The samples were drawn from two sources: the first 160 participants of the ongoing ImmuneRACE study, and fewer than 1,500 subjects contributed by 6 global collaborators. A de-identified subject ID, COVID-19 status, age in years and sex were almost always included in the sample metadata. Where HLA class I and class II types were available, the types were taken from metadata supplied by the sample provider, not from assay-based typing. Summary of the overall study and its limitations: How much clinical and demographic metadata was included differed by source and by participant, and the metadata was provided uncurated.

With regard to this clone: This clone's antigen is unknown. The sample holds no much larger clone one base away, and base qualities are not on file.

V loses 3 bases, J loses 11 bases, and the germline ends lie 10 bases apart. The CDR3 runs 11 amino acids, cysteine and phenylalanine included. Only CDR3 DNA is held: 33 bases, read in frame from base 1. The germline V gene (reference sequence) supplies CDR1 LNHDA and CDR2 SQIVND. The collaborating institutions used their own protocols to collect whole blood in K2EDTA tubes. For TCRbeta analysis, collaborators shipped samples as frozen whole blood, isolated PBMCs, or DNA extracted from either of those sample types. TCRbeta CDR3 regions were amplified from genomic DNA by means of the immunoSEQ Assay, a bias-controlled multiplex PCR. On the authors' methods: The number of nucleated cells in each sample was estimated by amplification of reference gene primers within the assay. To quantify the absolute abundance of each unique TCRbeta CDR3 rearrangement, sequence reads were collapsed and filtered. For each sample, productive Simpson clonality was calculated by taking the square root of Simpson's diversity index across productive rearrangements. In its TCRdb copy, this immuneACCESS table keeps in-frame sequences only and misses some clones. Where compared with another copy, unresolved V genes explain less than half of these, and the others have no known cause. Clone size and V and J calls were adopted from that table, with D and trimming inferred from the DNA. Within this sample are more than 85,000 clones, with more than 90% of them counted one time only. About 4% of the sample goes to the ten largest clones.

The chain is made from TRBV19 and TRBJ1-1; a confident D gene designation cannot be given. The sample taken for sequencing was peripheral blood. This clonotype originated in a man aged 18 to 29 with acute or convalescent COVID-19. The sequenced DNA: TGTGCCAGTAGTATTTCGCAGTGGGCTTTCTTT. This encodes CASSISQWAFF.